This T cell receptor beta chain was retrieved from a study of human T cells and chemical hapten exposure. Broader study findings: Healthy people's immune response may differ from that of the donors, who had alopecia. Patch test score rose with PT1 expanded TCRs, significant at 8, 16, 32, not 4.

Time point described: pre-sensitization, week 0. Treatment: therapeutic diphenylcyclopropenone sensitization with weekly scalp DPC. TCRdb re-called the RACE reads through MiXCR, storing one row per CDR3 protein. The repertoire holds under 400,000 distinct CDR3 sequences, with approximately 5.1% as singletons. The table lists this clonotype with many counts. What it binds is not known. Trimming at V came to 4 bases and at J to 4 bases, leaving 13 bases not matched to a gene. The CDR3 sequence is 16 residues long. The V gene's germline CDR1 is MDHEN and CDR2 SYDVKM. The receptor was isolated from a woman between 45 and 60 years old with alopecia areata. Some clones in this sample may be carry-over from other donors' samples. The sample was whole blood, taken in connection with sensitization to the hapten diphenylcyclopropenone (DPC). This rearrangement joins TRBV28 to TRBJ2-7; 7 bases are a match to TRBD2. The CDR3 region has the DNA TGTGCCAGCAGTTCCAATCGTGGGACTAAGCTATACGAGCAGTACTTC. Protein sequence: CASSSNRGTKLYEQYF.